A selection of T cell receptor beta chains follows, all from one sample in a study of blood T cell repertoires in COVID-19. Generated by immunoSEQ multiplex PCR, the TCRdb table keeps only in-frame clones and is missing some. The table includes 150,000 or so clones, approximately 85% detected once. The sample consisted of peripheral blood. The source is a man aged 55 to 69 who had recovered from COVID-19. Each CDR3 is given with its conserved first and last residue. The order of the fields is D gene, CDR3 length, V gene, clone size, J gene, CDR3 DNA, CDR3 protein. A D gene is named only where the DNA matches it firmly. Clone size is given for some rows only: seen once, a few or many times, or a class if the clone is expanded.

d_gene: TRBD2
len: 19
v_gene: TRBV24-1
abundance: -
j_gene: TRBJ2-1
CDR3nt: TGTGCCACCAGTGATCACGGTCGTAGCGGGGGGGCAGTGTACAATGAGCAGTTCTTC
CDR3aa: CATSDHGRSGGAVYNEQFF

d_gene: TRBD1
len: 19
v_gene: TRBV4-1
abundance: -
j_gene: TRBJ1-3
CDR3nt: TGCGCCAGCAGCCAAGTGACCGGGACAGGGGTGACGTGGGGAAACACCATATATTTT
CDR3aa: CASSQVTGTGVTWGNTIYF

d_gene: -
len: 12
v_gene: TRBV29-1
abundance: -
j_gene: TRBJ2-5
CDR3nt: TGCAGCATAAGACAGGACCCAGAGACCCAGTACTTC
CDR3aa: CSIRQDPETQYF

d_gene: TRBD1
len: 14
v_gene: TRBV28
abundance: -
j_gene: TRBJ1-3
CDR3nt: TGTGCCAGCAGGGGGACAGGGGCCGGAAACACCATATATTTT
CDR3aa: CASRGTGAGNTIYF

d_gene: -
len: 20
v_gene: TRBV3-1/TRBV3-2
abundance: -
j_gene: TRBJ1-2
CDR3nt: TGTGCCAGCAGCCAACCAGCCCGACAGCACTATAACACCTCCAACTATGGCTACACCTTC
CDR3aa: CASSQPARQHYNTSNYGYTF

d_gene: TRBD2
len: 16
v_gene: TRBV4-1
abundance: -
j_gene: TRBJ2-1
CDR3nt: TGCGCCAGCAGCCAAGAAGGCCTAGCGGGCGAGCATGAGCAGTTCTTC
CDR3aa: CASSQEGLAGEHEQFF

d_gene: -
len: 14
v_gene: TRBV3-1/TRBV3-2
abundance: once
j_gene: TRBJ2-7
CDR3nt: TGTGCCAGCAGAACGGCGGGGGCCACCTACGAGCAGTACTTC
CDR3aa: CASRTAGATYEQYF

d_gene: -
len: 16
v_gene: TRBV6-1
abundance: once
j_gene: TRBJ2-1
CDR3nt: TGTGCCAGCAGTGAAACCACTTTCCGCTCCTACAATGAGCAGTTCTTC
CDR3aa: CASSETTFRSYNEQFF

d_gene: -
len: 15
v_gene: TRBV12-5
abundance: -
j_gene: TRBJ2-1
CDR3nt: TGTGCTAGTGGTTCCCCAGGGCCGCAAAACAATGAGCAGTTCTTC
CDR3aa: CASGSPGPQNNEQFF

d_gene: TRBD1
len: 16
v_gene: TRBV4-1
abundance: -
j_gene: TRBJ1-5
CDR3nt: TGCGCCAGCAGCACCCGGGACAGGGCAAGCAATCAGCCCCAGCATTTT
CDR3aa: CASSTRDRASNQPQHF

d_gene: TRBD2
len: 17
v_gene: TRBV15
abundance: -
j_gene: TRBJ2-3
CDR3nt: TGTGCCACCAGCAGAGATGATGGCGGGGGGGCCGCAGATACGCAGTATTTT
CDR3aa: CATSRDDGGGAADTQYF

d_gene: -
len: 14
v_gene: TRBV4-3
abundance: -
j_gene: TRBJ1-5
CDR3nt: TGCGCCAGCAGCCAGGACGCTCAGGGCCAGCCCCAGCATTTT
CDR3aa: CASSQDAQGQPQHF

d_gene: TRBD2
len: 15
v_gene: TRBV5-4
abundance: -
j_gene: TRBJ2-1
CDR3nt: TGTGCCAGCAGCTACGGACTAGCGGACCACAATGAGCAGTTCTTC
CDR3aa: CASSYGLADHNEQFF

d_gene: -
len: 13
v_gene: TRBV11-1
abundance: -
j_gene: TRBJ2-1
CDR3nt: TGTGCCAGCAGCTTATATTCCGTGAATGAGCAGTTCTTC
CDR3aa: CASSLYSVNEQFF

d_gene: TRBD1
len: 15
v_gene: TRBV5-1
abundance: once
j_gene: TRBJ2-1
CDR3nt: TGCGCCAGCAGCGGTGACAGGGGTTATGTCAATGAGCAGTTCTTC
CDR3aa: CASSGDRGYVNEQFF

d_gene: -
len: 13
v_gene: TRBV6-6
abundance: few
j_gene: TRBJ1-5
CDR3nt: TGTGCCAGCAAAATTGGAGATTTTCAGCCCCAGCATTTT
CDR3aa: CASKIGDFQPQHF

d_gene: -
len: 14
v_gene: TRBV29-1
abundance: -
j_gene: TRBJ1-5
CDR3nt: TGCAGCGTTGCCCCAGGGGCGAGCAATCAGCCCCAGCATTTT
CDR3aa: CSVAPGASNQPQHF

d_gene: TRBD2
len: 16
v_gene: TRBV19
abundance: -
j_gene: TRBJ2-1
CDR3nt: TGTGCCAGTAGTATAATCCCCGGGGGGGCCTACAATGAGCAGTTCTTC
CDR3aa: CASSIIPGGAYNEQFF

d_gene: -
len: 14
v_gene: TRBV10-3
abundance: -
j_gene: TRBJ1-1
CDR3nt: TGTGCCATCAGTGAGCCGGGGGTTTACACTGAAGCTTTCTTT
CDR3aa: CAISEPGVYTEAFF

d_gene: -
len: 14
v_gene: TRBV7-2
abundance: -
j_gene: TRBJ2-7
CDR3nt: TGTGCCAGCAGCACCACGCCAGCGGTCTACGAGCAGTACTTC
CDR3aa: CASSTTPAVYEQYF

d_gene: TRBD2
len: 16
v_gene: TRBV6-5
abundance: once
j_gene: TRBJ2-5
CDR3nt: TGTGCCAGCAGTTTCGGACTAGCGGGGGCCGGAGAGACCCAGTACTTC
CDR3aa: CASSFGLAGAGETQYF

d_gene: TRBD2
len: 18
v_gene: TRBV18
abundance: -
j_gene: TRBJ2-1
CDR3nt: TGTGCCAGCTCAAGTACTAGCGGGGGGGCTATTGGCTACAATGAGCAGTTCTTC
CDR3aa: CASSSTSGGAIGYNEQFF

d_gene: -
len: 14
v_gene: TRBV7-9
abundance: -
j_gene: TRBJ2-5
CDR3nt: TGTGCCAGCAGCTTAGGAGGAATCCGGGAGACCCAGTACTTC
CDR3aa: CASSLGGIRETQYF

d_gene: -
len: 14
v_gene: TRBV9
abundance: -
j_gene: TRBJ1-2
CDR3nt: TGTGCCAGCAGCCCTGGGGGGGGCGCATTAGGCTACACCTTC
CDR3aa: CASSPGGGALGYTF

d_gene: TRBD1
len: 16
v_gene: TRBV10-3
abundance: -
j_gene: TRBJ1-1
CDR3nt: TGTGCCAGCCGCAGGACAGGGGTCAATACTGAAGGGGAAGCTTTCTTT
CDR3aa: CASRRTGVNTEGEAFF

d_gene: -
len: 15
v_gene: TRBV13
abundance: -
j_gene: TRBJ2-5
CDR3nt: TGTGCCAGCAGCCGCCTTTGGCCAGGACAAGAGACCCAGTACTTC
CDR3aa: CASSRLWPGQETQYF

d_gene: TRBD2
len: 18
v_gene: TRBV25-1
abundance: once
j_gene: TRBJ2-5
CDR3nt: TGTGCCAGCAGTGAATACGGATGGCGGGGGGACCTCCAAGAGACCCAGTACTTC
CDR3aa: CASSEYGWRGDLQETQYF

d_gene: -
len: 15
v_gene: TRBV11-3
abundance: -
j_gene: TRBJ2-7
CDR3nt: TGTGCCAGCAGCTTAGGTGGAGGGGGCGCGTCCGAGCAGTACTTC
CDR3aa: CASSLGGGGASEQYF

d_gene: TRBD1
len: 15
v_gene: TRBV10-3
abundance: once
j_gene: TRBJ1-2
CDR3nt: TGTGCCATCAGTGAGTCGGCGGGGGGACAGCATGGCTACACCTTC
CDR3aa: CAISESAGGQHGYTF

d_gene: TRBD1
len: 14
v_gene: TRBV5-4
abundance: -
j_gene: TRBJ1-2
CDR3nt: TGTGCCAGCAGCTTGCAACAGGGGGGGAATGGCTACACCTTC
CDR3aa: CASSLQQGGNGYTF

d_gene: -
len: 18
v_gene: TRBV13
abundance: -
j_gene: TRBJ1-6
CDR3nt: TGTGCCAGCAGCTTAGGCAACACCAGGGGCTCCTATAATTCACCCCTCCACTTT
CDR3aa: CASSLGNTRGSYNSPLHF

d_gene: TRBD1
len: 14
v_gene: TRBV5-6
abundance: -
j_gene: TRBJ2-7
CDR3nt: TGTGCCAGCAGCTACCCGGGACAGACCTACGAGCAGTACTTC
CDR3aa: CASSYPGQTYEQYF

d_gene: TRBD1
len: 14
v_gene: TRBV10-3
abundance: -
j_gene: TRBJ1-6
CDR3nt: TGTGCCATCAGTGGGACAGGATATAATTCACCCCTCCACTTT
CDR3aa: CAISGTGYNSPLHF

d_gene: -
len: 15
v_gene: TRBV4-1
abundance: once
j_gene: TRBJ2-3
CDR3nt: TGCGCCAGCAGCCAAGACACAGGCCGCACAGATACGCAGTATTTT
CDR3aa: CASSQDTGRTDTQYF

d_gene: TRBD1
len: 18
v_gene: TRBV28
abundance: once
j_gene: TRBJ2-3
CDR3nt: TGTGCCAGCAGTTTCCCCGAAACCGGGACAGTTAAGCTAGATACGCAGTATTTT
CDR3aa: CASSFPETGTVKLDTQYF

d_gene: TRBD1
len: 14
v_gene: TRBV11-2
abundance: -
j_gene: TRBJ2-7
CDR3nt: TGTGCCAGCAGCCTAATGACAGGGCCATACGAGCAGTACTTC
CDR3aa: CASSLMTGPYEQYF

d_gene: TRBD1
len: 12
v_gene: TRBV10-3
abundance: few
j_gene: TRBJ2-7
CDR3nt: TGTGCCATCACAGACAGGGTCCACGAGCAGTACTTC
CDR3aa: CAITDRVHEQYF

d_gene: TRBD2
len: 14
v_gene: TRBV18
abundance: -
j_gene: TRBJ2-3
CDR3nt: TGTGCCAGCTCACCCGGGACTAGCGGCCATACGCAGTATTTT
CDR3aa: CASSPGTSGHTQYF

d_gene: -
len: 15
v_gene: TRBV7-9
abundance: -
j_gene: TRBJ1-5
CDR3nt: TGTGCCAGCAGCTTAGGGGCAGGGGCGATAGAGCCCCAGCATTTT
CDR3aa: CASSLGAGAIEPQHF

d_gene: -
len: 10
v_gene: TRBV29-1
abundance: -
j_gene: TRBJ2-5
CDR3nt: TGCAGCGGCGCCGAGGAGACCCAGTACTTC
CDR3aa: CSGAEETQYF

d_gene: -
len: 13
v_gene: TRBV29-1
abundance: -
j_gene: TRBJ2-1
CDR3nt: TGCAGCGTGTCCACTGGCTCCTACAATGAGCAGTTCTTC
CDR3aa: CSVSTGSYNEQFF

d_gene: -
len: 16
v_gene: TRBV19
abundance: -
j_gene: TRBJ2-2
CDR3nt: TGTGCCAGTAGTTTTCGGACAGCAATTAACACCGGGGAGCTGTTTTTT
CDR3aa: CASSFRTAINTGELFF

d_gene: -
len: 17
v_gene: TRBV5-1
abundance: once
j_gene: TRBJ1-1
CDR3nt: TGCGCCAGCAGCTCGGGGAGGGAGTTTTTTTTAAAGACTGAAGCTTTCTTT
CDR3aa: CASSSGREFFLKTEAFF

d_gene: -
len: 13
v_gene: TRBV11-3
abundance: few
j_gene: TRBJ1-1
CDR3nt: TGTGCCAGCAGCTCAGGGCAAAGAACTGAAGCTTTCTTT
CDR3aa: CASSSGQRTEAFF